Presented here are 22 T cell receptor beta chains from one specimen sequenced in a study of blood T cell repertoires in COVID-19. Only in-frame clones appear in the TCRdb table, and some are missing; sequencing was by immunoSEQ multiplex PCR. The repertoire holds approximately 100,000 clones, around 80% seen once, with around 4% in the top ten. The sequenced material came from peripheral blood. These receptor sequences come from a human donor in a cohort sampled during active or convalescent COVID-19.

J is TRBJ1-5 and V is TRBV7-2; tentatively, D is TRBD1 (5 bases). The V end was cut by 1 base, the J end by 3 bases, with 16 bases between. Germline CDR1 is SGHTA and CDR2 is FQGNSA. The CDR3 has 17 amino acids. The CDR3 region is CASSLVGTHRANQPQHF. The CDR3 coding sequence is TGTGCCAGCAGCTTAGTTGGGACTCACCGGGCCAATCAGCCCCAGCATTTT.

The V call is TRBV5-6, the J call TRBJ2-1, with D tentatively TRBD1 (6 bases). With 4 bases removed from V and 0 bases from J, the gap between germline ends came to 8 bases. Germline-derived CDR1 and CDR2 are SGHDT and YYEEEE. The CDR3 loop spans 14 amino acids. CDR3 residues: CASSGQSSYNEQFF. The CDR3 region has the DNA TGTGCCAGCAGCGGACAGAGCTCCTACAATGAGCAGTTCTTC.

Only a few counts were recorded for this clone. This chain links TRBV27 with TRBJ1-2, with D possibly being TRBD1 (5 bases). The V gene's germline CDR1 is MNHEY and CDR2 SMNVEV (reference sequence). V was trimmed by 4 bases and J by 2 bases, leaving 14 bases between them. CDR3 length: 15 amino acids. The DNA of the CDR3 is TGTGCCAGCAGTTCTTTGGGACTGGGAAACTATGGCTACACCTTC. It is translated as CASSSLGLGNYGYTF.

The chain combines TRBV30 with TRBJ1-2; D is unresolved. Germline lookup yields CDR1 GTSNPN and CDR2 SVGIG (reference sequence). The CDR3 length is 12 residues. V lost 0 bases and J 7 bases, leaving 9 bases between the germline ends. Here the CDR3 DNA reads TGTGCCTGGAGTGTTACTTCGGGTGGCTACACCTTC. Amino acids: CAWSVTSGGYTF.

The CDR3 coding sequence is TGTGCCAGCAGCTTAGCCCGGGACTCGCAACCAGAGACCCAGTACTTC. It encodes CASSLARDSQPETQYF. The V call is TRBV7-7, the J call TRBJ2-5, with D perhaps TRBD2 (6 bases). This CDR3 has 16 amino acids. Trimming pared 0 bases from V and 4 bases from J, leaving 15 bases between. Per the germline V gene, CDR1 is SSHAT and CDR2 is FNYEAQ (reference sequence).

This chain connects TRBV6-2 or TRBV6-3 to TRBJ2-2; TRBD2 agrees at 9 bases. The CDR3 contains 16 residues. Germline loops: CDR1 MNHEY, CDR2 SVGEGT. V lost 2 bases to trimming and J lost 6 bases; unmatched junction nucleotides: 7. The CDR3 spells CASSYPRLADAGELFF. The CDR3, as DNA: TGTGCCAGCAGTTACCCTAGACTAGCGGACGCCGGGGAGCTGTTTTTT.

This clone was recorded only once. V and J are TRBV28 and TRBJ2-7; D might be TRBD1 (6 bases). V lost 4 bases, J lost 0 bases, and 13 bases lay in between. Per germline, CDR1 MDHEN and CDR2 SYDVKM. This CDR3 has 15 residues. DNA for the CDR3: TGTGCCAGCAGTTCCTGGGACACAGACTCCTACGAGCAGTACTTC. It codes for CASSSWDTDSYEQYF. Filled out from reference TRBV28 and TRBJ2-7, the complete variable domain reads DVKVTQSSRYLVKRTGEKVFLECVQDMDHENMFWYRQDPGLGLRLIYFSYDVKMKEKGDIPEGYSVSREKKERFSLILESASTNQTSMYLCASSSWDTDSYEQYFGPGTRLTVT.

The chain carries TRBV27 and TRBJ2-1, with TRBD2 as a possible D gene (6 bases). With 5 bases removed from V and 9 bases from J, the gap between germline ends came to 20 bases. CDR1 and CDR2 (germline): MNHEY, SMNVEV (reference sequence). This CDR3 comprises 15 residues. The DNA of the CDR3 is TGTGCCAGCAGTGGGAGGACTACCGACGGCTTTGAGCAGTTCTTC. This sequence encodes CASSGRTTDGFEQFF.

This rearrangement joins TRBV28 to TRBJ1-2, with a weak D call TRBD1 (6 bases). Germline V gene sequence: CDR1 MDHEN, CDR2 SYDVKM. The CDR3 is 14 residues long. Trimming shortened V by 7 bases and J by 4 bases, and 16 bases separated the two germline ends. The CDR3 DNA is TGTGCCAGCACACAGGGTCACCACCTCTATGGCTACACCTTC. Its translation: CASTQGHHLYGYTF.

DNA of the CDR3: TGTGCCAGAAGCTTGCCTTGGGCGGGAGGGCCTCTCGGGGAGCTGTTTTTT. Protein: CARSLPWAGGPLGELFF. V and J are TRBV5-3 and TRBJ2-2, with 9 bases lining up with TRBD2. TRBV5-3 falls under the ORF class, with uncertain function. There are 17 residues in the CDR3. V gave up 1 base and J gave up 7 bases; unmatched junction bases: 11.

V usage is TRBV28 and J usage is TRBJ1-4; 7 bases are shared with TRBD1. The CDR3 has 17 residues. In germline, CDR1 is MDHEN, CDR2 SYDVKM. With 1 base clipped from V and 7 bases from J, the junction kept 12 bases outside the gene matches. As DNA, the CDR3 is TGTGCCAGCAGTTTATTTAAAGGGGGCCCGATAACTGAAAAACTGTTTTTT. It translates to CASSLFKGGPITEKLFF.

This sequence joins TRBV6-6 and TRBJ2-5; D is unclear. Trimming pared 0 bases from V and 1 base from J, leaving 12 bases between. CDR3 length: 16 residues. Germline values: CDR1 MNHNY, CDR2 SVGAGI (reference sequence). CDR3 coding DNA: TGTGCCAGCAGTTACTCGGCGGATCTCCGCCAAGAGACCCAGTACTTC. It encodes CASSYSADLRQETQYF.

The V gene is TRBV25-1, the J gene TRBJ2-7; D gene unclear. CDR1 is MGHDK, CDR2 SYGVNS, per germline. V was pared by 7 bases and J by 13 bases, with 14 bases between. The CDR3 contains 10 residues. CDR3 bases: TGTGCCAGCACCCCCGAGAGGAATTACTTC. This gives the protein CASTPERNYF.

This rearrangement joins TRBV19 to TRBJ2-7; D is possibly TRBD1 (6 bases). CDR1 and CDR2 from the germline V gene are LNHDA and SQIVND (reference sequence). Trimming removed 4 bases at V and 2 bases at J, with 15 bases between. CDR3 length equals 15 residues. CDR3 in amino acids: CASSTEQGVPYEQYF. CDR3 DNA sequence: TGTGCCAGTAGTACAGAACAGGGTGTTCCCTACGAGCAGTACTTC.

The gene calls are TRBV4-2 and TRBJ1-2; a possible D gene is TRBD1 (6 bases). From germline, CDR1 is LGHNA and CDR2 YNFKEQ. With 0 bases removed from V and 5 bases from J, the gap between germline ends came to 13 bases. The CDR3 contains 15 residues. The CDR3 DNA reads TGTGCCAGCAGCCAAGATCCAGGGGTTAGTTATGGCTACACCTTC. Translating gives CASSQDPGVSYGYTF.

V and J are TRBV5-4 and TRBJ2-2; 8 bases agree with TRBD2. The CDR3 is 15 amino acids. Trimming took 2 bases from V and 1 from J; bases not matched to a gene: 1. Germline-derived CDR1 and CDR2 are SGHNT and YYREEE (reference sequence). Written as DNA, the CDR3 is TGTGCCAGCAGCTTCGGGGGGGTGAACACCGGGGAGCTGTTTTTT. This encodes CASSFGGVNTGELFF.

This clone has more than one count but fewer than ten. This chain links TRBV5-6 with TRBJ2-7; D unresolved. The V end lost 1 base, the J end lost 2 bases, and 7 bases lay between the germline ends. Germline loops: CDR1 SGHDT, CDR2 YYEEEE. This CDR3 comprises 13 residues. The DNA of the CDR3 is TGTGCCAGCAGCTTGAGTCAGACCTACGAGCAGTACTTC. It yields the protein CASSLSQTYEQYF.

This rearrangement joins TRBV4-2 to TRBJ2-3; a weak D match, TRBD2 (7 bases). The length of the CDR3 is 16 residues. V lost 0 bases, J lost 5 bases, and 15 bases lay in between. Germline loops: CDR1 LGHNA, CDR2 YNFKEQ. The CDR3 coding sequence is TGTGCCAGCAGCCAAGAGTTGGGGGGGGGCAAAGATACGCAGTATTTT. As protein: CASSQELGGGKDTQYF.

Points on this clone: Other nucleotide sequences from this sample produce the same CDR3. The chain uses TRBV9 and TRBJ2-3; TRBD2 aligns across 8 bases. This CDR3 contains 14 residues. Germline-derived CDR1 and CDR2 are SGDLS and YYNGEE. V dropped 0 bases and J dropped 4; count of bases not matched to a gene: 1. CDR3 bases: TGTGCCAGCAGCGTAGCGGGGGGGCCAGATACGCAGTATTTT. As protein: CASSVAGGPDTQYF.

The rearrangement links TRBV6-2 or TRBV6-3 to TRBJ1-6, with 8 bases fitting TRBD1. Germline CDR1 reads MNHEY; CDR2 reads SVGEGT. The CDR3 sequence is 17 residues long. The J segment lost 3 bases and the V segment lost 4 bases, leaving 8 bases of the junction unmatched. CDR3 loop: CASSSPDRDFYNSPLHF. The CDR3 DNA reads TGTGCCAGCAGTTCCCCGGACAGGGATTTCTATAATTCACCCCTCCACTTT.

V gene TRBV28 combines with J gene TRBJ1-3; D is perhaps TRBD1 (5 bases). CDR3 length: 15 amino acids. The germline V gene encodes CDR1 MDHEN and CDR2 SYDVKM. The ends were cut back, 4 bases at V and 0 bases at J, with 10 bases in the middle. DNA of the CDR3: TGTGCCAGCAGTTCACCGGACATCTCTGGAAACACCATATATTTT. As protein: CASSSPDISGNTIYF.

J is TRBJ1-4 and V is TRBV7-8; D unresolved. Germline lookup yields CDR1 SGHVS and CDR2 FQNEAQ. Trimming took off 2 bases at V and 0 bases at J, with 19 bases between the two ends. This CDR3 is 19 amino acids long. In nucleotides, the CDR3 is TGTGCCAGCAGCTTACAGCTACAGCCAGATAGAGCAACTAATGAAAAACTGTTTTTT. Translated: CASSLQLQPDRATNEKLFF.